One TCR beta chain is described in this entry. What it binds is not known. This entry comes from a study of beta chain features in type 1 diabetes. Looking at the study overall: All samples together contributed 90 million to 110 million sorted cells for examination.

This CDR3 is built from 14 residues. Germline V gene sequence: CDR1 SGHRS, CDR2 YFSETQ. The ends were cut back, 6 bases at V and 5 bases at J, with 17 bases in the middle. Expressed TCRB transcripts were sequenced because the isolated RNA had all been reverse transcribed beforehand. Using immunoSEQ multiplex PCR, the repertoire was profiled, and TCRdb retains in-frame clones only, with some absent. The repertoire consists of tens of thousands of clones, with about 50% occurring once and the leading ten covering 2.6%. Sorted populations all exceeded 98% purity. General study results and limits: There was a moderate but significant shortening of TCRB CDR3s in all four CD4+ subsets of Type 1 diabetes patients. Among patients, naive, central memory and Treg TCRB repertoires appeared more similar than among healthy donors. Lower insertion and higher deletion counts appeared at VDJ junctions in type 1 diabetes patients.

This chain uses TRBV5-1 with TRBJ2-5; weak D call: TRBD1 (8 bases). The source of this sequence is a woman between 40 and 55 years old with type 1 diabetes. The sample consisted of Tregs from blood. The CDR3 here is CASKGQGGSETQYF. The DNA of the CDR3 is TGCGCCAGCAAAGGACAGGGCGGGAGCGAGACCCAGTACTTC.